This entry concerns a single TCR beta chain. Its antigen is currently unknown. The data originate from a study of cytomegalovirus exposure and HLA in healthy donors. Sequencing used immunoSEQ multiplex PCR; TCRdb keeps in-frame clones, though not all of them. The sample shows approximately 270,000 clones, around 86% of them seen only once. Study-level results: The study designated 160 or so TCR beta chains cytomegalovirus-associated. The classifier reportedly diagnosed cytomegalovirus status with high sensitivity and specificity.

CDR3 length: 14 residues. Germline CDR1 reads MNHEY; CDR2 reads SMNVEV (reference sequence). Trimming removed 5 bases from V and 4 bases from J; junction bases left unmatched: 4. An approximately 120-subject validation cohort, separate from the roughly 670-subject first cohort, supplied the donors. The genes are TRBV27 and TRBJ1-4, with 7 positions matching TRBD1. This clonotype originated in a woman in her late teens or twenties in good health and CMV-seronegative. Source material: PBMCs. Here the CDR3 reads CASSLGTVNEKLFF. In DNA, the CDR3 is TGTGCCAGCAGTCTCGGGACAGTTAATGAAAAACTGTTTTTT.